The 5 T cell receptor beta chains in this list originate from one sample, sequenced in a study of blood T cell repertoires in COVID-19. Using immunoSEQ multiplex PCR, the repertoire was profiled, and TCRdb retains in-frame clones only, with some absent. The sample contains a few hundred thousand clones, around 80% of which appear only once. Specimen: peripheral blood. The receptors here all came from a man aged 50 or older with active or convalescent COVID-19.

The V and J genes are TRBV7-9 and TRBJ2-7; D might be TRBD1 (5 bases). This CDR3 comprises 14 residues. Trimming cost V 3 bases and J 6 bases, with 15 bases left between them. The germline V gene encodes CDR1 SEHNR and CDR2 FQNEAQ (reference sequence). CDR3 in DNA: TGTGCCAGCAGCTTGTCGCAGGGCAGTGGCGAGCAGTACTTC. Translating gives CASSLSQGSGEQYF.

This chain connects TRBV6-4 to TRBJ2-3, with a weak D call TRBD1 (5 bases). Per the germline V gene, CDR1 is MRHNA and CDR2 is SNTAGT. V lost 2 bases, J lost 2 bases, and 11 bases lay in between. The CDR3 has 15 amino acids. In DNA form, the CDR3 reads TGTGCCAGCAGTGACGGGGAAGGGGCCACAGATACGCAGTATTTT. It is translated as CASSDGEGATDTQYF.

The gene calls are TRBV5-1 and TRBJ2-1; 9 bases line up with TRBD2. The germline gives CDR1 SGHRS, CDR2 YFSETQ. V gave up 0 bases and J gave up 5 bases; unmatched junction bases: 3. CDR3 length: 15 residues. The CDR3 DNA reads as TGCGCCAGCAGCTTGGGACTAGCGGCAAACAATGAGCAGTTCTTC. This gives the protein CASSLGLAANNEQFF. Looking up the rest from reference TRBV5-1 and TRBJ2-1 gives the full variable domain: KAGVTQTPRYLIKTRGQQVTLSCSPISGHRSVSWYQQTPGQGLQFLFEYFSETQRNKGNFPGRFSGRQFSNSRSEMNVSTLELGDSALYLCASSLGLAANNEQFFGPGTRLTVL.

The chain links TRBV6-2 or TRBV6-3 to TRBJ2-7, with a tentative D call TRBD2 (5 bases). Trimming took 0 bases from V and 4 from J, leaving 13 bases between them. CDR3 length: 15 amino acids. The germline V gene encodes CDR1 MNHEY and CDR2 SVGEGT. The CDR3, as DNA: TGTGCCAGCAGTTACTCGCCGGAGCGGATATACGAGCAGTACTTC. Its protein is CASSYSPERIYEQYF.

This chain connects TRBV29-1 to TRBJ1-4, with D possibly being TRBD1 (5 bases). CDR3 size: 14 residues. Germline V gene sequence: CDR1 SQVTM, CDR2 ANQGSEA. Trimming stripped 1 base from V and 6 bases from J, with 12 bases between. CDR3 in amino acids: CSVEGSGPHEKLFF. For the CDR3, the DNA is TGCAGCGTTGAAGGGTCAGGGCCCCATGAAAAACTGTTTTTT.